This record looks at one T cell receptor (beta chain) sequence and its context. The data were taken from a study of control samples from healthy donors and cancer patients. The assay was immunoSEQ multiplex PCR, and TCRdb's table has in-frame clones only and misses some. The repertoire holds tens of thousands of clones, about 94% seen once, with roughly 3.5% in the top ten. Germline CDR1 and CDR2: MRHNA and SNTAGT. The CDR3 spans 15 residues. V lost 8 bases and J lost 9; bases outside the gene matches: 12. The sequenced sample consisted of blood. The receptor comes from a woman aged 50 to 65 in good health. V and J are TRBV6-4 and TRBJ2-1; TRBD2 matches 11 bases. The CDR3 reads CASRPIAGGLSEQFF. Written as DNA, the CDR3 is TGTGCCAGCCGACCCATAGCGGGGGGGTTGAGTGAGCAGTTCTTC.